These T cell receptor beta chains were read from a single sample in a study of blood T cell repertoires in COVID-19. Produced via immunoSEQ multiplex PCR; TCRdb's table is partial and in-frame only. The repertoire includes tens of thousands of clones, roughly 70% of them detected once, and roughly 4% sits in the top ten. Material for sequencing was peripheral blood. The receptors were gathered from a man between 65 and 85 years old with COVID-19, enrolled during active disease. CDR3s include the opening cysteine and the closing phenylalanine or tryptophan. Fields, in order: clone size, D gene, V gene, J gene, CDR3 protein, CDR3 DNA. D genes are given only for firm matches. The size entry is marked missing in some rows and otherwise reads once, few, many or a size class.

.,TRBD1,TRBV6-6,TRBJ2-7,CASSFVDRGTYEQYF,TGTGCCAGCAGTTTCGTGGACAGGGGGACGTACGAGCAGTACTTC
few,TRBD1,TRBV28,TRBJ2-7,CASLGPGTGFTYEQYF,TGTGCCAGCCTGGGGCCCGGGACAGGGTTTACCTACGAGCAGTACTTC
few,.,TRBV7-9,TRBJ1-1,CASSLDRAEAFF,TGTGCCAGCAGCTTAGACAGGGCTGAAGCTTTCTTT
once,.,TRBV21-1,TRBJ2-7,CASSLRSYEQYF,TGTGCCAGCAGCCTTCGCTCCTACGAGCAGTACTTC
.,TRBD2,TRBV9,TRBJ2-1,CASSAGLGEYNEQFF,TGTGCCAGCAGCGCGGGACTAGGGGAGTACAATGAGCAGTTCTTC
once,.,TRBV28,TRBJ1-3,CASRIQGLDSGNTIYF,TGTGCCAGCCGAATACAGGGCCTGGATTCTGGAAACACCATATATTTT
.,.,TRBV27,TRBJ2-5,CASGRTSWETQYF,TGTGCCAGCGGCCGAACTAGTTGGGAGACCCAGTACTTC
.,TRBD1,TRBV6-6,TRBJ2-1,CASSYSGQLEQFF,TGTGCCAGCAGTTACTCGGGACAGTTAGAGCAGTTCTTC
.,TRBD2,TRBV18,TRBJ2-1,CASSQRASGYDEQFF,TGTGCCAGCTCACAGAGGGCTAGCGGGTACGATGAGCAGTTCTTC
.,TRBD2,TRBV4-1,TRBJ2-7,CASSQDTGLAEAYEQYF,TGCGCCAGCAGCCAAGATACAGGACTAGCGGAGGCCTACGAGCAGTACTTC
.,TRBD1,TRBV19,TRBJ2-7,CATPRTTGDRSDSLESEQYF,TGTGCCACCCCCCGGACCACCGGGGACAGGTCCGATAGTCTAGAGAGCGAGCAGTACTTC
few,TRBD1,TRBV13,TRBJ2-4,CASSYGQGVFYF,TGTGCCAGCAGCTACGGACAGGGGGTGTTCTACTTC
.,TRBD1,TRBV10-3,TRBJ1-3,CAISETGQGVVNTIYF,TGTGCCATCAGTGAAACGGGACAGGGGGTTGTAAACACCATATATTTT
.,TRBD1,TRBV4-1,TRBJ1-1,CASSLGQGGTEAFF,TGCGCCAGCAGCCTGGGACAGGGCGGCACTGAAGCTTTCTTT
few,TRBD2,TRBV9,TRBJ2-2,CASSVVAGGPGTGELFF,TGTGCCAGCAGCGTAGTAGCGGGAGGGCCGGGCACCGGGGAGCTGTTTTTT
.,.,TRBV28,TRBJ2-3,CASSFPLIGGSPDTQYF,TGTGCCAGCAGTTTCCCCCTAATCGGGGGATCCCCAGATACGCAGTATTTT
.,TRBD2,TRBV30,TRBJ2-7,CAWSVRGTSGSWREQYF,TGTGCCTGGAGTGTACGGGGGACTAGCGGGAGTTGGCGCGAGCAGTACTTC
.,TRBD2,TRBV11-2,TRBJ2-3,CASSLDGTSGRGVDTQYF,TGTGCCAGCAGCTTAGATGGGACTAGCGGGAGAGGAGTAGATACGCAGTATTTT
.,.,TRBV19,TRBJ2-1,CASSIETAWEQFF,TGTGCCAGTAGTATAGAGACAGCGTGGGAGCAGTTCTTC
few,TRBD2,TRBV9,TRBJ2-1,CASSVLRGGSSYNEQFF,TGTGCCAGCAGCGTCCTTCGCGGGGGGAGCTCCTACAATGAGCAGTTCTTC
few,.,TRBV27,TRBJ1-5,CASSLWGGNSNQPQHF,TGTGCCAGCAGTTTATGGGGGGGGAATAGCAATCAGCCCCAGCATTTT
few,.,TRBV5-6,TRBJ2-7,CASSLELRGEQYF,TGTGCCAGCAGCTTGGAGTTAAGGGGGGAGCAGTACTTC
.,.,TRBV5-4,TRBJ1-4,CASSSGLPNEKLFF,TGTGCCAGCAGCTCGGGACTGCCGAATGAAAAACTGTTTTTT
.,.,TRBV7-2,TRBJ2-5,CASSLWAGQETQYF,TGTGCCAGCAGCTTATGGGCAGGGCAGGAGACCCAGTACTTC
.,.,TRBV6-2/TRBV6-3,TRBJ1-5,CASSYGGTGQPQHF,TGTGCCAGCAGTTACGGGGGGACGGGTCAGCCCCAGCATTTT
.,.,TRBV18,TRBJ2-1,CASSPRQRRRDEQFF,TGTGCCAGCTCACCAAGACAGAGAAGACGTGATGAGCAGTTCTTC
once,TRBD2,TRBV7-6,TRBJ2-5,CASSAGLAGAQETQYF,TGTGCCAGCAGCGCCGGACTAGCGGGAGCCCAAGAGACCCAGTACTTC
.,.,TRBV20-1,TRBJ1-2,CSASRGGDGYTF,TGCAGTGCTAGTAGAGGGGGTGATGGCTACACCTTC
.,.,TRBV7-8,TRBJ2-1,CASSLDRGAEQFF,TGTGCCAGCAGCTTAGATCGGGGGGCTGAGCAGTTCTTC
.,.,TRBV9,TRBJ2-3,CASSVVDSHTDTQYF,TGTGCCAGCAGCGTAGTGGACAGCCACACAGATACGCAGTATTTT
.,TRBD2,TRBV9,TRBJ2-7,CASSVGGPSGNLYEQYF,TGTGCCAGCAGCGTAGGGGGTCCTAGCGGGAACCTCTACGAGCAGTACTTC
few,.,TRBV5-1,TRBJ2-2,CASSLAVGRGDTGELFF,TGCGCCAGCAGCTTGGCCGTAGGCAGGGGCGACACCGGGGAGCTGTTTTTT
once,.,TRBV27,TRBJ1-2,CASSLTSGLPKGYTF,TGTGCCAGCAGTTTGACTAGCGGGCTACCAAAGGGCTACACCTTC
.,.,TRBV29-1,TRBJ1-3,CSAGPDGNTIYF,TGCAGCGCTGGGCCGGATGGAAACACCATATATTTT
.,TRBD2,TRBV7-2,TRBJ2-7,CASSRVGASGLSYEQYF,TGTGCCAGCAGCCGGGTTGGGGCTAGCGGGCTTTCCTACGAGCAGTACTTC
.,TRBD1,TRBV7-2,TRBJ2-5,CASSRDVGQGSETQYF,TGTGCCAGCAGCCGCGACGTCGGACAGGGAAGCGAGACCCAGTACTTC
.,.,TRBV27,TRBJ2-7,CASSFGLEQYF,TGTGCCAGCAGTTTTGGACTCGAGCAGTACTTC
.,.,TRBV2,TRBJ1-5,CATRQGNQPQHF,TGTGCCACCCGACAGGGCAATCAGCCCCAGCATTTT
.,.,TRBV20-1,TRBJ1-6,CSASLEQRSPLHF,TGCAGTGCTAGTTTGGAGCAACGGTCACCCCTCCACTTT
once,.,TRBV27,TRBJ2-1,CASSLSQTGYEQFF,TGTGCCAGCAGTTTATCCCAGACGGGGTATGAGCAGTTCTTC
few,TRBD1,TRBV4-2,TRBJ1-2,CASSQERGQILQGYTF,TGTGCCAGCAGCCAAGAAAGGGGACAGATCCTTCAGGGCTACACCTTC
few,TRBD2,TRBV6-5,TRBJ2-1,CASTFTSGVANEQFF,TGTGCCAGCACCTTTACTAGCGGGGTGGCCAATGAGCAGTTCTTC
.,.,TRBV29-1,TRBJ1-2,CSVILQDLSYGYTF,TGCAGCGTCATCCTGCAGGATCTGTCCTATGGCTACACCTTC